These T cell receptor beta chains were read from a single sample in a study of tumor-infiltrating lymphocytes in primary liver carcinoma. One entry per CDR3 protein, called by TCRdb with MiXCR from the multiplex PCR reads. The sample lists 150,000 to 200,000 distinct CDR3 sequences; less than 70% were seen once. Material for sequencing was peripheral blood. These receptors originate from a woman aged 60-70 years with primary liver carcinoma and hepatitis B virus infection. The CDR3 runs from the conserved cysteine through the conserved F or W. The D gene is left open where the match is weak. Where a row states a size, it is once, few, many or the class of an expanded clone; other rows omit it.

clone_size	v_call	j_call	d_call	cdr3_nt	cdr3_aa
.	TRBV4-1	TRBJ1-3	TRBD1	TGCGCCAGCAGCCAAGGACAAATGACAGGGGGTGGAAACACCATATATTTT	CASSQGQMTGGGNTIYF
once	TRBV29-1	TRBJ1-1	.	TGCAGCGTTAGGACATACCCGAACACTGAAGCCTTCTTT	CSVRTYPNTEAFF
.	TRBV6-2/TRBV6-3	TRBJ2-5	TRBD2	TGTGCCAGTAGTCCCGAACCGGGACTAGCGGGGGCCCATTTGGCCCAGTACTTC	CASSPEPGLAGAHLAQYF
.	TRBV6-5	TRBJ1-1	.	TGTGCCAGTAGTTACGGAGCTCCTTCGAACACTGAAGCTTTCTTT	CASSYGAPSNTEAFF
.	TRBV29-1	TRBJ2-3	TRBD1	TGCAGCACCCCGGGACAGGGGGCAACAGATACACAGTATTTT	CSTPGQGATDTQYF
.	TRBV5-1	TRBJ2-3	.	TGCGCCACCAGCCCCCTGCGGGGAGGAGAAACGCAGTATTTT	CATSPLRGGETQYF
many	TRBV11-2	TRBJ2-5	TRBD1	TGTGCCAGCAGCTTAGACAGGGGGCTAGGAGAGACCCAGTACTTC	CASSLDRGLGETQYF
many	TRBV12-3/TRBV12-4	TRBJ2-3	.	TGTGCCAGCAGCCCGGCAGGGGGGGCAGATACGCAGTATTTT	CASSPAGGADTQYF
many	TRBV6-6	TRBJ1-1	.	TGTGCCAGCAGTGCCGGCCTGGGACGGTTGAACACTGAAGCTTTCTTT	CASSAGLGRLNTEAFF
many	TRBV29-1	TRBJ2-2	.	TGCAGCGTTATAGTAGATACCGGGGAGCTGTTTTTT	CSVIVDTGELFF
many	TRBV6-1	TRBJ1-3	TRBD1	TGTGCCAGCAGACCGGGACAGACTAACTCTGGAAACACCATATATTTT	CASRPGQTNSGNTIYF
.	TRBV11-2	TRBJ2-1	TRBD2	TGTGCCAGCAGCGACGGGACTAGGGGGAGCTCCTACAATGAGCAATTCTTC	CASSDGTRGSSYNEQFF
many	TRBV6-2/TRBV6-3	TRBJ2-5	TRBD2	TGTGCCAGCAGCTCCTACGGTATTAGCGGGAGTTCTACTCGGGAGACCCAGTACTTC	CASSSYGISGSSTRETQYF
.	TRBV28	TRBJ2-7	.	TGTGCCAGCAGCCCAGGGACAAGGCGGAACTACGAGCAGTACTTC	CASSPGTRRNYEQYF
many	TRBV10-2	TRBJ2-3	TRBD1	TGCGCCAGCAACAGGGGGTCGCTTAGCACAGATACGCAGTATTTT	CASNRGSLSTDTQYF
.	TRBV28	TRBJ1-6	.	TGTGCCAGCGGTTTAAGAGGAGGGGATGGATCACCCCTCCACTTT	CASGLRGGDGSPLHF
few	TRBV9	TRBJ2-3	.	TGTGCCAGCAGCGTAGAGTACACAGATACGCAGTATTTT	CASSVEYTDTQYF
many	TRBV4-1	TRBJ2-3	.	TGCGCCAGCAGTTCACAGGGACTCTCAAGGGGAGATACGCAGTATTTT	CASSSQGLSRGDTQYF
.	TRBV11-2	TRBJ2-3	.	TGTGCCTGCAGCTTAGCTACTAGTGGGGGGATCGGCACAGATACGCAGTATTTT	CACSLATSGGIGTDTQYF
.	TRBV7-3	TRBJ2-3	TRBD2	TGTGCCAGCAGCTTACAACCAGCGGGAGCAGATACGCAGTATTTT	CASSLQPAGADTQYF
few	TRBV7-8	TRBJ2-1	.	TGTGCCAGCAGCACACGACGGGTTACCAATGAGCAGTTCTTC	CASSTRRVTNEQFF
.	TRBV18	TRBJ1-1	.	TGTGCCAGCTCACCGGACAGCTTGAACACTGGAGCTTTCTTT	CASSPDSLNTGAFF
.	TRBV5-1	TRBJ2-1	TRBD2	TGCGCCAGCAGCCGTCCGCCTCCTAGCGGGTACATCAATGAGCAGTTCTTC	CASSRPPPSGYINEQFF